Following are 26 T cell receptor beta chains from one sample sequenced in a study of tissue T cells after allogeneic stem cell transplantation. Only in-frame clones appear in the TCRdb table, and some are missing; sequencing was by immunoSEQ multiplex PCR. The sample lists several hundred clones, around 68% seen once, with roughly 8.5% in the top ten. The sample was lymph node tissue. Receptors originate from a female BALB/c mouse in good health. This strain's MHC haplotype is H2-d.

Notes on this clone: Each gene name is a mouse one. The CDR3 end is not reached by the read, which stops 1 residue before it; the germline J gene fills it in. This rearrangement joins TRBV31 to TRBJ2-4; tentative D call: TRBD2 (6 bases). This CDR3 region has 16 residues. Germline CDR1 and CDR2: GKSSPN and SITVG. V lost 3 bases and J lost 0, with 16 bases in between. The covered CDR3 bases are TGTGCCTGGAGAGAGGGCTGGGACTATAGTCAAAACACCTTGTAC. Protein product: CAWREGWDYSQNTLY. The whole CDR3 sequence reads CAWREGWDYSQNTLYF.

In the case of this clone: Gene names are the mouse ones. The read ends 1 residue early relative to the CDR3; the germline J gene fills the gap. The J gene is TRBJ1-4, the V gene TRBV29; D gene uncertain. This CDR3 region has 13 residues. Trimming pared 4 bases from V and 0 bases from J, leaving 3 bases between. Per the germline V gene, CDR1 is MSHET and CDR2 is SYDVDS. The CDR3 sequence: CASSSLSNERLFF. CDR3 bases read: TGTGCTAGCAGTTCACTTTCCAACGAAAGATTATTT.

Turning to this clone: Germline and genes here are mouse. The sequence runs out 1 residue before the end of the CDR3; the remainder is reconstructed from the germline J gene. This chain links TRBV16 with TRBJ1-2; unclear D gene. V dropped 0 bases and J dropped 3 bases, with 8 bases sitting between them. Germline V CDR1 and CDR2: SGHSA, FRNQAP. The CDR3 is 14 residues long. The CDR3 sequence is CASSLDSGYSDYTF. CDR3 DNA, as far as it was read: TGTGCAAGCAGCTTAGACTCGGGGTACTCCGACTACACC.

A note on this clone: Gene and germline names: mouse. The read comes to an end 1 residue before the CDR3 does, leaving the germline J gene to fill in the end. The gene calls are TRBV5 and TRBJ2-5; D perhaps matches TRBD2 (7 bases). This CDR3 has 14 residues. Germline CDR1 LGHNA, CDR2 YNLKQL (reference sequence). Deletions cut 2 bases from V and 3 bases from J, with 9 bases between. CDR3 sequence reads: CASSQLGAQDTQYF. The CDR3 bases that were read are TGTGCCAGCAGCCAACTGGGGGCGCAAGACACCCAGTAC.

In regard to this clone: Gene names refer to mouse genes. The read is 1 residue too short to cover the CDR3 end, so that end is filled in from the germline J gene. The chain uses TRBV13-2 and TRBJ2-3; TRBD2 agrees at 8 bases. This CDR3 region has 16 residues. Per the germline V gene, CDR1 is NNHNN and CDR2 is SYGAGS (reference sequence). V lost 5 bases and J lost 0; bases outside the gene matches: 8. This CDR3 is CASGALGGSSAETLYF. The covered CDR3 bases are TGTGCCAGCGGGGCCCTGGGGGGCTCTAGTGCAGAAACGCTGTAT.

A remark on this clone: Gene names denote mouse genes. The read is 1 residue too short to cover the CDR3 end, so that end is filled in from the germline J gene. V usage is TRBV5 and J usage is TRBJ1-5; D not certain. Germline CDR1 is LGHNA and CDR2 is YNLKQL (reference sequence). V dropped 1 base and J dropped 0 bases, with 4 bases sitting between them. CDR3 length: 14 residues. The covered CDR3 bases are TGTGCCAGCAGCCAAGGGAATAACAACCAGGCTCCGCTT. Protein product: CASSQGNNNQAPL. The entire CDR3 protein is CASSQGNNNQAPLF.

Regarding this clone: The genes and germline here are from mouse. The read ends 1 residue shy of where the CDR3 ends; the end is completed using the germline J gene. The rearrangement links TRBV13-3 to TRBJ2-4; weak D call: TRBD1 (6 bases). From germline, CDR1 is NNHDY and CDR2 SYVADS. The CDR3 runs to 13 residues. The germline V and J ends were trimmed by 4 bases and 2 bases, with 8 bases remaining between them. The CDR3 sequence: CASSRDNQNTLYF. The part of the CDR3 DNA that was read is TGTGCCAGCAGTCGGGACAATCAAAACACCTTGTAC.

As concerns this clone: Mouse gene names and germline throughout. The read ends 1 residue early relative to the CDR3; the germline J gene fills the gap. This chain links TRBV1 with TRBJ1-4; 8 nucleotides align to TRBD1. Trimming took 5 bases from V and 2 from J; bases not matched to a gene: 4. Germline V gene data show CDR1 as NSQYPW and CDR2 as LRSPGD (reference sequence). The CDR3 is 15 amino acids. The part of the CDR3 DNA that was read is TGCACCTGCAGTCCTCGACAGGGGTCCAACGAAAGATTATTT. It codes for CTCSPRQGSNERLF. From start to end, the CDR3 is CTCSPRQGSNERLFF.

Concerning this clone: The gene symbols are mouse symbols. The CDR3 end is not reached by the read, which stops 1 residue before it; the germline J gene fills it in. The chain couples TRBV5 to TRBJ2-1; the match to TRBD2 covers 7 bases. The CDR3 spans 15 residues. J lost 7 bases, V lost 0 bases, and 6 bases had no gene match. Germline V gene sequence: CDR1 LGHNA, CDR2 YNLKQL (reference sequence). The CDR3 sequence: CASSQDGGRWAEQFF. Partial CDR3 DNA: TGTGCCAGCAGCCAAGATGGGGGGAGGTGGGCTGAGCAGTTC.

Remarks on this clone: Genes and germline come from the mouse. The read comes to an end 1 residue before the CDR3 does, leaving the germline J gene to fill in the end. The rearrangement joins TRBV13-1 to TRBJ2-5; the D is unclear. CDR3 length: 14 amino acids. In germline, CDR1 is NSHNY, CDR2 SYGAGN. Trimming removed 1 base from V and 0 bases from J, with 6 bases in between. Partial CDR3 DNA: TGTGCCAGCAGTGATTGGGTTAACCAAGACACCCAGTAC. Amino acid sequence: CASSDWVNQDTQY. The whole CDR3 region reads CASSDWVNQDTQYF.

Concerning this clone: Germline and genes: mouse. The CDR3 extends 1 residue past the end of the read, so its final part is completed from the germline J gene. The chain recombines TRBV5 with TRBJ2-2, with 8 bases identical to TRBD1. CDR1 and CDR2 (germline): LGHNA, YNLKQL (reference sequence). There are 14 residues in the CDR3. Germline trimming cut 4 bases from V and 4 bases from J; bases unmatched to any gene: 2. CDR3 residues: CASSPTGATGQLYF. The sequenced part of the CDR3 DNA is TGTGCCAGCAGCCCGACAGGGGCCACCGGGCAGCTCTAC.

A note on this clone: Germline and genes here are mouse. The read terminates 1 residue ahead of where the CDR3 ends, so the germline J gene completes it. The chain joins TRBV5 to TRBJ2-4, with D perhaps TRBD2 (5 bases). The V and J ends lost 0 bases and 0 bases respectively, with 7 bases between them. Germline values: CDR1 LGHNA, CDR2 YNLKQL (reference sequence). The CDR3 contains 15 residues. CDR3 sequence reads: CASSQEWGSQNTLYF. CDR3 bases read: TGTGCCAGCAGCCAAGAATGGGGTAGTCAAAACACCTTGTAC.

This clone has more than one count but fewer than ten. Gene and germline names: mouse. From the germline J gene comes the end of the CDR3, since the read stops 1 residue before it. This chain joins TRBV20 and TRBJ1-5; tentatively, D is TRBD1 (5 bases). Trimming shortened V by 6 bases and J by 0 bases, and 9 bases separated the two germline ends. Per the germline V gene, CDR1 is GFQATS and CDR2 is STVNSAI. The CDR3 is 13 residues long. CDR3: CGAAGYNNQAPLF. The sequenced part of the CDR3 DNA is TGTGGTGCGGCAGGGTATAACAACCAGGCTCCGCTT. The entire variable domain, with the rest obtained from reference TRBV20 and TRBJ1-5, is as follows: GALVYQYPRRTICKSGTSMRMECQAVGFQATSVAWYRQSPQKTFELIALSTVNSAIKYEQNFTQEKFPISHPNLSFSSMTVLNAYLEDRGLYLCGAAGYNNQAPLFGEGTRLSVL.

This clone was seen a few times. The gene names given are mouse names. Read sequence stops 1 residue before the CDR3 end, and the germline J gene provides the missing end. The J gene is TRBJ1-3, the V gene TRBV1, with D perhaps TRBD1 (5 bases). There are 15 residues in the CDR3. CDR1 NSQYPW and CDR2 LRSPGD come from the germline V gene (reference sequence). V lost 0 bases, J lost 2 bases, and 8 bases lay in between. Partial CDR3 DNA: TGCACCTGCAGTGCAGATGCCAGGGCTGGAAATACGCTCTAT. It specifies CTCSADARAGNTLY. The full CDR3 is CTCSADARAGNTLYF.

As to this clone: These gene names are mouse names. CDR3 DNA (partial): TGTGCCAGCGGTGATGCAAAGGGGGCTGGAAATACGCTCTAT. It specifies CASGDAKGAGNTLY. The whole CDR3 region reads CASGDAKGAGNTLYF. V usage is TRBV13-2 and J usage is TRBJ1-3; D may be TRBD1 (6 bases). The sequenced fragment ends 1 residue before the CDR3 boundary, so the rest is inferred from the germline J gene. Trimming pared 0 bases from V and 2 bases from J, leaving 9 bases between. This CDR3 is built from 15 residues. Per the germline V gene, CDR1 is NNHNN and CDR2 is SYGAGS (reference sequence).

Of note for this clone: Mouse germline and gene names are used. The CDR3 is cut off 1 residue early in the read; its end comes from the germline J gene. The V gene is TRBV20, the J gene TRBJ1-5; 7 bases match TRBD1. V shed 7 bases, J shed 3 bases, and the junction held 6 bases outside the gene matches. Germline V gene lookup returns CDR1 GFQATS and CDR2 STVNSAI. The CDR3 is 13 amino acids. Incomplete CDR3 DNA: TGTGGTGGCAGGGGGGGGCCCAACCAGGCTCCGCTT. Its protein product is CGGRGGPNQAPL. The full CDR3 is CGGRGGPNQAPLF.

As regards this clone: Gene names denote mouse genes. The read gets to within 1 residue of the CDR3 end, and the germline J gene fills in the rest. This chain connects TRBV16 to TRBJ1-1; tentative D call: TRBD1 (5 bases). The CDR3 runs to 17 residues. V dropped 0 bases and J dropped 3 bases, with 17 bases sitting between them. Germline CDR1 is SGHSA and CDR2 is FRNQAP. CDR3 amino acids: CASSLDGPGIEDTEVFF. CDR3 bases read: TGTGCAAGCAGCTTAGACGGGCCAGGGATAGAAGACACAGAAGTCTTC.

There are a few counts of this clone. The gene symbols are mouse symbols. The DNA ends 1 residue before the CDR3 does, and the rest of the CDR3 is filled in from the germline J gene. This chain uses TRBV19 with TRBJ2-1; 12 bases match TRBD2. Per germline, CDR1 FNHDT and CDR2 SITEND (reference sequence). This CDR3 is built from 14 residues. V shed 2 bases and J 7 bases; nucleotides not matched to a gene: 1. This CDR3 reads CASSIGTGGAEQFF. The DNA read from the CDR3 is TGTGCCAGCAGTATCGGGACTGGGGGGGCTGAGCAGTTC.

Remarks on this clone: These gene names are mouse names. The read ends 1 residue early relative to the CDR3; the germline J gene fills the gap. The genes are TRBV5 and TRBJ1-1, with 8 bases matching TRBD1. Germline CDR1 reads LGHNA; CDR2 reads YNLKQL (reference sequence). The length of the CDR3 is 13 residues. V was clipped by 1 base and J by 5 bases; unmatched bases: 0. The DNA read from the CDR3 is TGTGCCAGCAGCCAAGGGACAGGGACAGAAGTCTTC. Translating it yields CASSQGTGTEVF. From start to end, the CDR3 is CASSQGTGTEVFF.

To note about this clone: The gene symbols are mouse symbols. The read terminates 1 residue ahead of where the CDR3 ends, so the germline J gene completes it. The gene calls are TRBV19 and TRBJ1-4; D gene uncertain. Germline V CDR1 and CDR2: FNHDT, SITEND (reference sequence). V lost 3 bases, J lost 4 bases, and 1 base lay in between. The CDR3 loop spans 11 amino acids. The CDR3 loop reads CASSNNERLFF. Partial CDR3 DNA: TGTGCCAGCAGTAACAACGAAAGATTATTT.

On this clone itself: Gene names and germline match the mouse. The read halts 1 residue ahead of the CDR3 end, with the missing end drawn from the germline J gene. The chain is built from TRBV31 and TRBJ2-3; 7 bases are a match to TRBD2. Germline CDR1 and CDR2: GKSSPN and SITVG. V was pared by 2 bases and J by 0 bases, with 5 bases of the junction left unmatched. The CDR3 totals 15 residues. The CDR3 bases that were read are TGTGCCTGGAGTTCCTGGGGGTCTAGTGCAGAAACGCTGTAT. It specifies CAWSSWGSSAETLY. The complete CDR3 reads CAWSSWGSSAETLYF.

The sample holds a few counts of this clone. Germline and genes here are mouse. The read terminates 1 residue ahead of where the CDR3 ends, so the germline J gene completes it. The gene calls are TRBV3 and TRBJ2-7; 11 nucleotides align to TRBD2. CDR3 size: 15 residues. The germline V gene encodes CDR1 SNHLY and CDR2 FYNGKV (reference sequence). V lost 1 base, J lost 4 bases, and 3 bases stayed unmatched. Here the CDR3 reads CASSLVGTGGYEQYF. The CDR3 DNA, read in part, is TGTGCCAGCAGCTTAGTGGGGACTGGGGGATATGAACAGTAC.

About this clone itself: Gene labels here are mouse ones. Partial CDR3 DNA: TGCACCTGCAGGGCACTGCAAGACACCCAGTAC. It translates to CTCRALQDTQY. The entire CDR3 protein reads CTCRALQDTQYF. The chain joins TRBV1 to TRBJ2-5; D is uncertain. The read comes to an end 1 residue before the CDR3 does, leaving the germline J gene to fill in the end. The CDR3 contains 12 residues. The ends were cut back, 6 bases at V and 3 bases at J, with 7 bases in the middle. CDR1 NSQYPW and CDR2 LRSPGD come from the germline V gene (reference sequence).

Details on this clone: The gene symbols are mouse symbols. The read ends 1 residue before the CDR3 terminus; that terminus is restored from the germline J gene. The gene calls are TRBV4 and TRBJ2-7, with 10 bases fitting TRBD2. The V gene's germline CDR1 is LGHDT and CDR2 YNNKQL (reference sequence). V was pared by 5 bases and J by 9 bases, with 4 bases of the junction left unmatched. The CDR3 totals 12 residues. The DNA read from the CDR3 is TGTGCCAGCAGCAACGGGACTGGGGTACAGTAC. This codes for CASSNGTGVQY. The CDR3 as a whole reads CASSNGTGVQYF.

Only a few counts were recorded for this clone. The listed genes are named as in mouse. The read halts 1 residue ahead of the CDR3 end, with the missing end drawn from the germline J gene. The rearrangement joins TRBV1 to TRBJ1-2; perhaps TRBD1 as D (5 bases). The germline V gene has CDR1 NSQYPW and CDR2 LRSPGD (reference sequence). The CDR3 covers 12 residues. V lost 9 bases, J lost 3 bases, and 11 bases lay in between. The CDR3 is CTCGRVDSDYTF. CDR3 DNA (partial): TGCACCTGTGGCAGGGTGGACTCCGACTACACC.

Of note for this clone: Genes and germline are mouse. From the germline J gene comes the end of the CDR3, since the read stops 1 residue before it. This sequence joins TRBV13-1 and TRBJ1-5; D might be TRBD1 (6 bases). The CDR3 spans 14 residues. V was shortened by 4 bases and J by 3 bases, with 11 bases between the two germline ends. Germline CDR1 and CDR2: NSHNY and SYGAGN. This CDR3 is CASSRGAGNQAPLF. CDR3 DNA, as far as it was read: TGTGCCAGCAGTCGGGGGGCTGGCAACCAGGCTCCGCTT.